These 21 T cell receptor beta chains share one sample of origin, sequenced in a study of blood T cell repertoires in COVID-19. Generated by immunoSEQ multiplex PCR, the TCRdb table keeps only in-frame clones and is missing some. The sample carries roughly 150,000 clones, about 80% recorded once. Sequencing input: peripheral blood. The receptors here all came from a man in his 70s with active or convalescent COVID-19.

The chain joins TRBV19 to TRBJ2-7, with unresolved D. The CDR3 runs 13 residues. Trimming took off 5 bases at V and 0 bases at J, with 8 bases between the two ends. CDR1 is LNHDA, CDR2 SQIVND, per germline (reference sequence). The CDR3: CASSDDNSYEQYF. CDR3 DNA sequence: TGTGCCAGTAGTGATGACAACTCCTACGAGCAGTACTTC.

The genes are TRBV24-1 and TRBJ2-5; 15 bases line up with TRBD2. V was clipped by 4 bases and J by 6 bases; unmatched bases: 5. Germline V lookup: CDR1 KGHDR, CDR2 SFDVKD. This CDR3 has 16 residues. The CDR3 loop reads CATSDPGLAGGQTQYF. For the CDR3, the DNA is TGTGCCACCAGTGACCCGGGACTAGCGGGAGGACAGACCCAGTACTTC.

The chain carries TRBV2 and TRBJ1-1; TRBD1 might be the D (5 bases). CDR3 length: 13 amino acids. V lost 6 bases to trimming and J lost 1 base, with 9 bases between them. Germline assignment: CDR1 SNHLY and CDR2 FYNNEI. Here the CDR3 DNA reads TGTGCCAGCAGAATGCAGGGGAACACTGAAGCTTTCTTT. This encodes CASRMQGNTEAFF.

J is TRBJ2-5 and V is TRBV11-2; D not resolved. Trimming cost V 5 bases and J 3 bases, with 7 bases left between them. Germline CDR1 and CDR2: SGHAT and FQNNGV. The CDR3 runs to 12 residues. The DNA for the CDR3 is TGTGCCAGCAGCCTAACCGAAGAGACCCAGTACTTC. Translation gives CASSLTEETQYF.

This chain joins TRBV6-4 and TRBJ2-4; TRBD2 matches 10 bases. The CDR3 totals 18 residues. Looked up from germline, CDR1 is MRHNA and CDR2 is SNTAGT. J was trimmed by 1 base and V by 11 bases; bases with no gene match: 17. Here the CDR3 reads CADLVSLAGARAKNIQYF. The CDR3, as DNA: TGTGCCGACTTGGTGAGTCTAGCGGGAGCGCGGGCCAAAAACATTCAGTACTTC.

The rearrangement links TRBV10-2 to TRBJ1-1, with D hard to call. The CDR3 has 11 amino acids. The germline V gene has CDR1 WSHSY and CDR2 SAAADI. V was clipped by 4 bases and J by 6 bases, with 6 bases between them. The CDR3: CASSGGAEAFF. The CDR3 bases are TGCGCCAGCAGTGGAGGCGCTGAAGCTTTCTTT.

The chain has TRBV6-6 and TRBJ1-2; 9 nucleotides line up with TRBD1. In germline, CDR1 is MNHNY, CDR2 SVGAGI (reference sequence). V was clipped by 6 bases and J by 6 bases; unmatched bases: 5. This CDR3 has 13 amino acids. For the CDR3, the DNA is TGTGCCAGCAGCCCCCGGGACAGGGATGGCTACACCTTC. Residues: CASSPRDRDGYTF.

The chain recombines TRBV9 with TRBJ2-5; tentatively, D is TRBD2 (6 bases). V gave up 0 bases and J gave up 0 bases, with 21 bases separating them. The CDR3 covers 19 residues. Germline CDR1 is SGDLS and CDR2 is YYNGEE. CDR3 nucleotide sequence: TGTGCCAGCAGCGTAGTACCTCCATCCGGGAGACCGTACCAAGAGACCCAGTACTTC. Protein: CASSVVPPSGRPYQETQYF.

This rearrangement joins TRBV7-2 to TRBJ1-3; TRBD1 matches 8 bases. The CDR3 is 15 residues long. J lost 6 bases, V lost 6 bases, and 10 bases had no gene match. Germline V CDR1 and CDR2: SGHTA, FQGNSA. The DNA of the CDR3 is TGTGCCAGCAGGCCCCTCGGGACAGGACAAAACACCATATATTTT. It encodes CASRPLGTGQNTIYF.

V gene TRBV7-3 combines with J gene TRBJ2-1; 7 bases match TRBD2. V was clipped by 2 bases and J by 4 bases; unmatched bases: 5. The V gene's germline CDR1 is SGHTA and CDR2 FQGTGA. This CDR3 spans 15 amino acids. CDR3 sequence (DNA): TGTGCCAGCAGCTTAGAACTAGCGAGATACAATGAGCAGTTCTTC. The encoded protein is CASSLELARYNEQFF.

This clone occurred a few times. The CDR3 sequence: CASSIRGTGDTIYF. CDR3 DNA: TGTGCCAGTAGTATTAGAGGGACAGGGGACACCATATATTTT. V and J are TRBV19 and TRBJ1-3, with TRBD1 matching 10 bases. The CDR3 extends over 14 amino acids. Germline V gives CDR1 LNHDA, CDR2 SQIVND (reference sequence). V gave up 3 bases and J gave up 8 bases; unmatched junction bases: 4.

The V and J genes are TRBV12-3 or TRBV12-4 and TRBJ1-1, with D uncertain. This CDR3 is built from 13 residues. Deletions cut 8 bases from V and 4 bases from J, with 14 bases between. CDR3 in amino acids: CASRTSAGTEAFF. CDR3 sequence (DNA): TGTGCCAGCCGGACCTCGGCGGGCACTGAAGCTTTCTTT.

CDR3 nucleotide sequence: TGCAGCGTCCGGGACAGTTCGTCCTACTATGGCTACACCTTC. This codes for CSVRDSSSYYGYTF. The chain combines TRBV29-1 with TRBJ1-2, with 7 bases lining up with TRBD1. Germline CDR1 SQVTM, CDR2 ANQGSEA. CDR3 size: 14 residues. V shed 6 bases, J shed 3 bases, and the junction held 10 bases outside the gene matches.

This chain connects TRBV25-1 to TRBJ1-5, with a possible D match to TRBD1 (5 bases). CDR3 length: 16 amino acids. Germline values: CDR1 MGHDK, CDR2 SYGVNS. The V and J ends lost 5 bases and 1 base respectively, with 15 bases between them. Here the CDR3 reads CASSPGGGKSNQPQHF. CDR3 in DNA: TGTGCCAGCAGTCCTGGGGGGGGGAAGAGCAATCAGCCCCAGCATTTT.

CDR3 in amino acids: CASSRSTSGRGETQYF. The CDR3, as DNA: TGTGCCAGTAGTCGCTCGACTAGCGGGAGGGGAGAGACCCAGTACTTC. The chain carries TRBV19 and TRBJ2-5; TRBD2 matches 14 bases. Germline values: CDR1 LNHDA, CDR2 SQIVND (reference sequence). The CDR3 extends over 16 amino acids. V was clipped by 5 bases and J by 4 bases; unmatched bases: 6.

V gene TRBV5-1 combines with J gene TRBJ2-7; the D gene is possibly TRBD2 (5 bases). The germline V gene has CDR1 SGHRS and CDR2 YFSETQ. The ends were cut back, 3 bases at V and 5 bases at J, with 15 bases in the middle. This CDR3 contains 14 residues. The CDR3 is CASSSPESGDEQYF. The CDR3 nucleotides read TGCGCCAGCAGCTCCCCGGAGTCCGGGGACGAGCAGTACTTC.

The V and J genes are TRBV19 and TRBJ1-1; D gene ambiguous. Per the germline V gene, CDR1 is LNHDA and CDR2 is SQIVND (reference sequence). Trimming took 4 bases from V and 1 from J, leaving 16 bases between them. This CDR3 is 16 amino acids long. The CDR3 loop is CASSKPLGAPNTEAFF. The CDR3 bases are TGTGCCAGTAGTAAACCGTTGGGCGCCCCGAACACTGAAGCTTTCTTT.

The CDR3 here is CASSAHIWGGFGTDTQYF. CDR3 DNA: TGTGCCAGCAGCGCTCACATATGGGGGGGATTTGGCACAGATACGCAGTATTTT. The chain recombines TRBV9 with TRBJ2-3; 7 positions agree with TRBD2. Germline loops: CDR1 SGDLS, CDR2 YYNGEE. V shed 3 bases, J shed 1 base, and the junction held 14 bases outside the gene matches. The CDR3 has 18 amino acids. Full variable domain (remainder filled in from reference TRBV9 and TRBJ2-3): DSGVTQTPKHLITATGQRVTLRCSPRSGDLSVYWYQQSLDQGLQFLIQYYNGEERAKGNILERFSAQQFPDLHSELNLSSLELGDSALYFCASSAHIWGGFGTDTQYFGPGTRLTVL.

This clone was found many times. V usage is TRBV29-1 and J usage is TRBJ2-1, with 7 positions matching TRBD2. J lost 13 bases, V lost 0 bases, and 3 bases had no gene match. The CDR3 is 11 amino acids. Germline V gives CDR1 SQVTM, CDR2 ANQGSEA. CDR3 nucleotides: TGCAGCGTTGAAGACGGGGAGGGACAGTTCTTC. Amino acid sequence: CSVEDGEGQFF.

CDR3 DNA: TGTGCCAGCAGTGGACAGGGTGAAAAACTGTTTTTT. Its protein product is CASSGQGEKLFF. This chain links TRBV2 with TRBJ1-4; 7 nucleotides match TRBD1. V trimming: 4 bases; J trimming: 7 bases; junction bases outside the gene matches: 0. CDR1 SNHLY and CDR2 FYNNEI come from the germline V gene. The length of the CDR3 is 12 residues.

This clone was seen only a few times. This rearrangement joins TRBV3-1 (or the pseudogene TRBV3-2) to TRBJ2-2, with no clear D. V was shortened by 3 bases and J by 2 bases, with 13 bases between the two germline ends. Germline CDR1 is LGHDT and CDR2 is YNNKEL (reference sequence). CDR3 length: 16 residues. CDR3 sequence (DNA): TGTGCCAGCAGCCAGAGACAAGACCTTAACACCGGGGAGCTGTTTTTT. This translates into CASSQRQDLNTGELFF.